This T cell receptor (beta chain) was captured in a study of CD8 T cells in ankylosing spondylitis (dated by TCRdb to the late 2010s). Looking at the study overall: To find TCR variants linked to disease, the study profiled T cell receptor beta repertoires in ankylosing spondylitis patients and healthy donors. The full study cohort comprised around 23 ankylosing spondylitis patients and 85 to 120 healthy donors. Samples of peripheral blood were taken, and for ankylosing spondylitis patients, synovial fluid was collected as well. Paper-wide results and their limitations: The disease-linked clones had a CD8+ phenotype and were found at relatively low frequencies in peripheral blood. Blood from ankylosing spondylitis patients appeared to be characterized by a TCR beta motif made up of several highly homologous amino acid variants. Some of the motif variants had been reported before in the synovial fluid and blood of reactive arthritis patients, a finding that suggests common disease-initiation mechanisms. Significant enrichment of the disease-linked clones was reported in matched synovial fluid samples from ankylosing spondylitis patients.

In this sample, this clonotype turned up many times. Its target antigen remains unknown. Per-base qualities were not stored, and no clone one base away is much larger. Instrument on record: Illumina HiSeq 2500. TCR beta libraries were prepared by quantitative 5'-RACE with molecular barcodes. The paper's data handling went like this. To identify disease-linked TCR variants, a new computational method was used, one built on a probabilistic model of VDJ rearrangement. TCRdb applied fastp at Q25 and MiXCR to the public reads, then kept only in-frame beta chains. Every distinct CDR3 protein forms one entry, paired with its most common genes and DNA. None of the V and J calls come from the authors' own analysis; TCRdb made them. The sample has roughly 300,000 distinct CDR3 sequences on record, roughly 8% of them singletons. 14% to 15% of the sample comes from the top ten. The sequence derives from a male donor with ankylosing spondylitis. Sequencing used blood, either unsorted or a sorted T cell fraction (not recorded which).

The DNA is as follows: TGTGCCAGCAGTAGAAACGGGAGGTCCTACAATGAGCAGTTCTTC. Translated, this is CASSRNGRSYNEQFF. The sequence is built from TRBV12-3 or TRBV12-4 and TRBJ2-1, and TRBD2 aligns with 7 junction nucleotides. Including the terminal cysteine and phenylalanine, the CDR3 comprises 15 residues. Only the CDR3 DNA is retained, 45 bases long and in frame from the first base. Unmatched junction bases come to 5, with V trimmed by 5 bases and J by 1 base.